The 22 T cell receptor beta chains presented below share a single source sample, sequenced in a study of blood T cell repertoires in COVID-19. Assay used: immunoSEQ multiplex PCR; TCRdb lists only in-frame clones, some missing. The sample contains tens of thousands of clones, around four fifths of which appear only once. Material: peripheral blood. The receptors derive from a man older than 75 with acute or convalescent COVID-19.

This clone has a single count. V usage is TRBV18 and J usage is TRBJ2-3; 9 bases map to TRBD2. In germline, CDR1 is KGHSH, CDR2 LQKENI. This CDR3 contains 16 residues. V was pared by 3 bases and J by 2 bases, with 6 bases of the junction left unmatched. The chain's CDR3 is CASSPYGGGATDTQYF. The DNA for the CDR3 is TGTGCCAGCTCACCTTATGGCGGGGGGGCCACAGATACGCAGTATTTT.

The CDR3 DNA reads TGCAGCGTGGCCGGGATCAATCAGCCCCAGCATTTT. Its protein is CSVAGINQPQHF. The chain is built from TRBV29-1 and TRBJ1-5, with no clear D. This CDR3 region has 12 residues. Germline CDR1 reads SQVTM; CDR2 reads ANQGSEA. Trimming left V 6 bases short and J 3 bases short, with 9 bases between.

The J gene is TRBJ2-2, the V gene TRBV5-1; D is possibly TRBD1 (5 bases). CDR3 length: 14 residues. Germline CDR1 SGHRS, CDR2 YFSETQ. V was shortened by 4 bases and J by 8 bases, with 15 bases between the two germline ends. In DNA form, the CDR3 reads TGCGCCAGCAGCGGCCCGACAGCCGGGGGGGAGCTGTTTTTT. This codes for CASSGPTAGGELFF.

This sequence joins TRBV7-6 and TRBJ2-3; possibly TRBD1 for D (6 bases). V was trimmed by 5 bases and J by 5 bases, leaving 23 bases between them. The CDR3 totals 17 residues. The germline V gene encodes CDR1 SGHVS and CDR2 FNYEAQ. The CDR3 region is CASSPTPVGALGDTQYF. The DNA of the CDR3 is TGTGCCAGCAGCCCAACCCCGGTGGGGGCCCTCGGAGATACGCAGTATTTT.

J is TRBJ1-5 and V is TRBV21-1. TRBV21-1 is a pseudogene segment. The CDR3 has 16 residues. CDR3 in amino acids: CASSKVRQLINQPQHF. CDR3 nucleotides: TGTGCCAGCAGCAAAGTGCGGCAACTAATCAATCAGCCCCAGCATTTT.

This clone was picked up one time. The V gene is TRBV18, the J gene TRBJ2-3, with 7 nucleotides matching TRBD2. The V gene's germline CDR1 is KGHSH and CDR2 LQKENI. V lost 0 bases to trimming and J lost 4 bases; unmatched junction nucleotides: 4. The CDR3 spans 15 residues. CDR3 DNA sequence: TGTGCCAGCTCACCACCGACTAGCCCCCCAGATACGCAGTATTTT. This codes for CASSPPTSPPDTQYF.

The V call is TRBV20-1, the J call TRBJ1-2, with TRBD1 matching 8 bases. The germline gives CDR1 DFQATT, CDR2 SNEGSKA (reference sequence). This CDR3 is 14 amino acids long. V lost 3 bases to trimming and J lost 2 bases; unmatched junction nucleotides: 5. CDR3 in amino acids: CSASRTGPNYGYTF. CDR3 DNA: TGCAGTGCTAGTCGGACAGGGCCCAACTATGGCTACACCTTC.

The chain joins TRBV12-3 or TRBV12-4 to TRBJ1-4; D call uncertain. The CDR3 spans 12 residues. V was trimmed by 5 bases and J by 4 bases, leaving 5 bases between them. CDR3 bases: TGTGCCAGCAGTGGGAGTAATGAAAAACTGTTTTTT. It encodes CASSGSNEKLFF.

The chain employs TRBV6-5 and TRBJ1-4; 9 positions agree with TRBD1. The CDR3 covers 15 residues. V dropped 7 bases and J dropped 7; count of bases not matched to a gene: 10. Germline values: CDR1 MNHEY, CDR2 SVGAGI. Written as DNA, the CDR3 is TGTGCCAGCAAGAGGGACAGGGAATCGAGTGAAAAACTGTTTTTT. Encoded protein: CASKRDRESSEKLFF.

The genes are TRBV29-1 and TRBJ1-4; 8 positions match TRBD1. CDR1 is SQVTM and CDR2 is ANQGSEA in the germline V gene. V lost 5 bases to trimming and J lost 5 bases; unmatched junction nucleotides: 4. This CDR3 has 13 amino acids. Here the CDR3 DNA reads TGCAGCGTTAACAGGGGGGGAAATGAAAAACTGTTTTTT. Translating gives CSVNRGGNEKLFF.

This clone was observed a few times. The V gene is TRBV18, the J gene TRBJ2-7; TRBD1 matches 10 bases. Germline V gene data show CDR1 as KGHSH and CDR2 as LQKENI. The length of the CDR3 is 15 residues. V trimming: 3 bases; J trimming: 2 bases; junction bases outside the gene matches: 4. As DNA, the CDR3 is TGTGCCAGCTCACCGGGGGGACAGGGGACCTACGAGCAGTACTTC. Its protein is CASSPGGQGTYEQYF. Using reference TRBV18 and TRBJ2-7 for the parts outside the CDR3, the full variable domain is NAGVMQNPRHLVRRRGQEARLRCSPMKGHSHVYWYRQLPEEGLKFMVYLQKENIIDESGMPKERFSAEFPKEGPSILRIQQVVRGDSAAYFCASSPGGQGTYEQYFGPGTRLTVT.

This chain uses TRBV19 with TRBJ2-1; possibly TRBD1 for D (6 bases). CDR1 LNHDA and CDR2 SQIVND come from the germline V gene (reference sequence). This CDR3 is built from 15 residues. Trimming removed 9 bases from V and 4 bases from J, with 19 bases in between. CDR3 in DNA: TGTGCCAGCCGTAGGTTACAGGGTTTATACAATGAGCAGTTCTTC. Its translation is CASRRLQGLYNEQFF.

The chain joins TRBV7-2 to TRBJ1-5; D perhaps matches TRBD1 (5 bases). Looked up from germline, CDR1 is SGHTA and CDR2 is FQGNSA. The CDR3 sequence is 16 residues long. The V end was cut by 1 base, the J end by 1 base, with 11 bases between. CDR3 sequence (DNA): TGTGCCAGCAGCTTAGGGTATGGGGCGAGCAATCAGCCCCAGCATTTT. It codes for CASSLGYGASNQPQHF.

The gene calls are TRBV7-9 and TRBJ1-1; D call uncertain. This CDR3 spans 14 amino acids. V was trimmed by 0 bases and J by 0 bases, leaving 5 bases between them. The germline V gene encodes CDR1 SEHNR and CDR2 FQNEAQ (reference sequence). The DNA for the CDR3 is TGTGCCAGCAGCTTAGCCGCAGTGAACACTGAAGCTTTCTTT. This encodes CASSLAAVNTEAFF.

The rearrangement uses TRBV19 and TRBJ1-4; D is perhaps TRBD1 (5 bases). The V gene lost 4 bases and the J gene lost 4 bases, with 13 bases spanning the gap. Per germline, CDR1 LNHDA and CDR2 SQIVND (reference sequence). This CDR3 comprises 15 residues. The CDR3 DNA reads as TGTGCCAGTAGTAGGGTATGGGGCAGTAATGAAAAACTGTTTTTT. Protein sequence: CASSRVWGSNEKLFF.

The rearrangement uses TRBV25-1 and TRBJ2-7; 9 nucleotides align to TRBD1. Looked up from germline, CDR1 is MGHDK and CDR2 is SYGVNS. V lost 7 bases and J lost 0; bases outside the gene matches: 7. The CDR3 loop spans 15 amino acids. DNA for the CDR3: TGTGCCAGCACCCCCAGGACAGGGGTCTCCTACGAGCAGTACTTC. This gives the protein CASTPRTGVSYEQYF.

This CDR3 reads CASSVSGTPLHF. DNA for the CDR3: TGTGCCAGCAGCGTTAGCGGGACACCCCTCCACTTT. The chain uses TRBV13 and TRBJ1-6, with no clear D. The V end was cut by 5 bases, the J end by 11 bases, with 10 bases between. Germline lookup yields CDR1 PRHDT and CDR2 FYEKMQ (reference sequence). CDR3 length: 12 residues.

This clone was counted a few times. The sample carries other DNA sequences with the same CDR3. V gene TRBV6-1 combines with J gene TRBJ2-5, with a tentative D call TRBD2 (5 bases). Deletions cut 1 base from V and 1 base from J, with 7 bases between. From germline, CDR1 is MNHNS and CDR2 SASEGT. The CDR3 length is 14 residues. Here the CDR3 reads CASSEGGSQETQYF. The CDR3 DNA reads as TGTGCCAGCAGTGAAGGAGGGAGCCAAGAGACCCAGTACTTC.

The V and J genes are TRBV28 and TRBJ1-5, with TRBD1 matching 8 bases. V shed 4 bases, J shed 7 bases, and the junction held 6 bases outside the gene matches. This CDR3 region has 14 residues. Germline V gene sequence: CDR1 MDHEN, CDR2 SYDVKM. The CDR3: CASSSQGVRQPQHF. Written as DNA, the CDR3 is TGTGCCAGCAGTTCACAGGGGGTCCGGCAGCCCCAGCATTTT.

This clone was seen only once. The chain uses TRBV19 and TRBJ1-1; 7 nucleotides align to TRBD1. The V gene's germline CDR1 is LNHDA and CDR2 SQIVND (reference sequence). With 5 bases clipped from V and 4 bases from J, the junction kept 7 bases outside the gene matches. CDR3 size: 14 residues. The CDR3 sequence is CASSQNGDSTEAFF. Written as DNA, the CDR3 is TGTGCCAGTAGTCAAAATGGGGACAGCACTGAAGCTTTCTTT.

This chain links TRBV2 with TRBJ2-2; possible D gene TRBD1, 5 bases. Trimming left V 6 bases short and J 3 bases short, with 17 bases between. The CDR3 totals 16 residues. CDR1 is SNHLY, CDR2 FYNNEI, per germline. As DNA, the CDR3 is TGTGCCAGCAGAAAAATACAGGCCCCGGACACCGGGGAGCTGTTTTTT. Translating it yields CASRKIQAPDTGELFF.

The CDR3 nucleotides read TGTGCCAGCAGCAAGGGACAGAACACTGAAGCTTTCTTT. This translates into CASSKGQNTEAFF. V and J are TRBV11-2 and TRBJ1-1; TRBD1 is a possible D gene (6 bases). This CDR3 spans 13 amino acids. Germline loops: CDR1 SGHAT, CDR2 FQNNGV. Trimming took off 5 bases at V and 1 base at J, with 8 bases between the two ends. The whole variable domain, remainder taken from reference TRBV11-2 and TRBJ1-1, is EAGVAQSPRYKIIEKRQSVAFWCNPISGHATLYWYQQILGQGPKLLIQFQNNGVVDDSQLPKDRFSAERLKGVDSTLKIQPAKLEDSAVYLCASSKGQNTEAFFGQGTRLTVV.